This is a list of T cell receptor beta chains from one sample in a study of response to subunit inactivated influenza vaccine. TCRdb fed the RT-PCR reads into MiXCR, producing one record per CDR3 protein. Among hundreds of thousands of distinct CDR3 sequences listed, approximately 10% were seen once. The data also belong to a second study, concerning T cells expressing NK-cell markers.

The sample here was PBMCs from blood, taken on the day of vaccination. Receptors originate from a man aged 50 or older who received an inactivated influenza vaccine. Each CDR3 is given with its conserved first and last residue. Each record gives: J gene, D gene, V gene, clone size, CDR3 protein, CDR3 DNA. D genes are given only for firm matches. Only some rows state a clone size, as once, few, many or a class for expanded clones.

TRBJ2-3 . TRBV10-1 . CASSERITSTDTQYF TGCGCCAGCAGTGAAAGAATCACTAGCACAGATACGCAGTATTTT
TRBJ1-6 . TRBV4-3 many CASSQAQMGNSPLHF TGCGCCAGCAGCCAAGCACAGATGGGTAATTCACCCCTCCACTTT
TRBJ1-3 . TRBV12-3/TRBV12-4 . CASRGGVGNTIYF TGTGCCAGCCGAGGTGGGGTTGGAAACACCATATATTTT
TRBJ2-7 . TRBV7-2 . CASSLDPVAAGEQYF TGTGCCAGCAGCTTAGACCCTGTGGCAGCGGGCGAGCAGTACTTC
TRBJ2-2 TRBD2 TRBV5-1 . CASSSDGGGNTGELFF TGCGCCAGCAGCTCGGACGGCGGGGGGAACACCGGGGAGCTGTTTTTT
TRBJ2-1 . TRBV20-1 few CSASVSSMPYNEQFF TGCAGTGCGTCCGTCAGTAGCATGCCCTACAATGAGCAGTTCTTC
TRBJ2-1 TRBD2 TRBV24-1 . CATSDLSSGSMYEQFF TGTGCCACCAGTGATTTGTCTAGCGGGAGCATGTATGAGCAGTTCTTC
TRBJ1-2 . TRBV11-2 many CASSLDTGGYTF TGTGCCAGCAGCTTAGATACAGGCGGCTACACCTTC
TRBJ2-7 TRBD2 TRBV20-1 . CSARVLAVGGEQYF TGCAGTGCTAGAGTACTAGCGGTAGGAGGCGAGCAGTACTTC
TRBJ2-3 . TRBV2 . CASTSLDTQYF TGTGCCAGTACCAGTTTGGATACGCAGTATTTT
TRBJ1-6 TRBD1 TRBV7-2 . CATKSQGQDNSPLHF TGTGCCACCAAGAGTCAGGGACAGGATAATTCACCCCTCCACTTT
TRBJ2-3 . TRBV10-3 many CAISADTNTDTQYF TGTGCCATCAGTGCGGACACCAACACAGATACGCAGTATTTT
TRBJ2-2 TRBD1 TRBV11-2 many CASSVPGQGARRTGELFF TGTGCCAGCAGCGTGCCGGGACAGGGGGCCCGGCGGACCGGGGAGCTGTTTTTT
TRBJ2-3 TRBD2 TRBV9 few CASSVGASGRSTDTQYF TGTGCCAGCAGCGTAGGGGCTAGCGGGAGAAGCACAGATACGCAGTATTTT
TRBJ2-3 . TRBV4-3 few CASSQDRYRVTADTQYF TGCGCCAGCAGCCAAGATCGCTACAGGGTAACCGCAGATACGCAGTATTTT
TRBJ2-7 . TRBV29-1 . CSVRTDGSSYEQYF TGCAGCGTTCGGACCGACGGGAGCTCCTACGAGCAGTACTTC